This entry lists 22 T cell receptor beta chains sequenced from one sample in a study of blood T cell repertoires in COVID-19. TCRdb's copy holds only in-frame clones and misses some; the assay was immunoSEQ multiplex PCR. The sample shows about 240,000 clones, approximately 86% of them seen only once. Sequenced input: peripheral blood. The origin of the receptors is a woman in her 70s with active or convalescent COVID-19.

This chain uses TRBV6-5 with TRBJ2-1; D may be TRBD1 (5 bases). Germline loops: CDR1 MNHEY, CDR2 SVGAGI. The V and J ends lost 8 bases and 7 bases respectively, with 9 bases between them. CDR3 size: 11 residues. The CDR3 nucleotides are TGTGCCAGCTCCCAGGGTAATGAGCAGTTCTTC. Translated: CASSQGNEQFF.

The chain is built from TRBV27 and TRBJ1-1; D possibly corresponds to TRBD1 (6 bases). V was pared by 6 bases and J by 5 bases, with 22 bases between. Germline values: CDR1 MNHEY, CDR2 SMNVEV (reference sequence). The CDR3 length is 16 residues. CDR3 residues: CASRSQRRGSRTEAFF. DNA for the CDR3: TGTGCCAGCAGATCTCAGAGAAGGGGGTCTCGAACTGAAGCTTTCTTT.

This sequence joins TRBV28 and TRBJ1-5; a weak D match, TRBD1 (5 bases). V lost 1 base and J 4 bases, leaving 11 bases between the germline ends. This CDR3 spans 15 amino acids. Germline assignment: CDR1 MDHEN and CDR2 SYDVKM. Written as DNA, the CDR3 is TGTGCCAGCAGTTTATCGTTGGGGGGGAATCAGCCCCAGCATTTT. This gives the protein CASSLSLGGNQPQHF. The full variable domain, in which reference TRBV28 and TRBJ1-5 provide the parts outside the CDR3, is DVKVTQSSRYLVKRTGEKVFLECVQDMDHENMFWYRQDPGLGLRLIYFSYDVKMKEKGDIPEGYSVSREKKERFSLILESASTNQTSMYLCASSLSLGGNQPQHFGDGTRLSIL.

Only a few counts were recorded for this clone. The chain has TRBV7-2 and TRBJ1-3, with D perhaps TRBD1 (6 bases). The germline V gene encodes CDR1 SGHTA and CDR2 FQGNSA. CDR3 length: 16 residues. V was pared by 2 bases and J by 3 bases, with 14 bases between. CDR3 nucleotides: TGTGCCAGCAGCTTAACGGGGGGCGCGGGTGGAAACACCATATATTTT. Encoded protein: CASSLTGGAGGNTIYF. Full variable domain (missing parts from reference TRBV7-2 and TRBJ1-3): GAGVSQSPSNKVTEKGKDVELRCDPISGHTALYWYRQSLGQGLEFLIYFQGNSAPDKSGLPSDRFSAERTGGSVSTLTIQRTQQEDSAVYLCASSLTGGAGGNTIYFGEGSWLTVV.

This chain connects TRBV7-2 to TRBJ1-5; D may be TRBD1 (6 bases). Per the germline V gene, CDR1 is SGHTA and CDR2 is FQGNSA. V lost 2 bases and J lost 2, with 10 bases in between. The CDR3 runs to 15 residues. CDR3 nucleotide sequence: TGTGCCAGCAGCTTATCAGGGGTCCGCAATCAGCCCCAGCATTTT. This codes for CASSLSGVRNQPQHF.

The chain couples TRBV5-5 to TRBJ2-7; TRBD1 might be the D (5 bases). This CDR3 comprises 15 residues. Germline V gene data show CDR1 as SGHKS and CDR2 as YYEKEE (reference sequence). V was shortened by 5 bases and J by 3 bases, with 18 bases between the two germline ends. The CDR3 DNA is TGTGCCAGCAGTGTCGATAGGGGAAGTTTCTACGAGCAGTACTTC. It codes for CASSVDRGSFYEQYF.

DNA for the CDR3: TGTGCCAGCAGCTTAGGGGACAGGGGGCGCAGGGAGCAGTTCTTC. This encodes CASSLGDRGRREQFF. J is TRBJ2-1 and V is TRBV11-3; the match to TRBD1 covers 12 bases. With 1 base clipped from V and 10 bases from J, the junction kept 5 bases outside the gene matches. The CDR3 extends over 15 amino acids. Germline-derived CDR1 and CDR2 are SGHNT and YENEEA.

This chain links TRBV29-1 with TRBJ2-1; D may be TRBD1 (6 bases). Germline-derived CDR1 and CDR2 are SQVTM and ANQGSEA. The CDR3 consists of 13 residues. V was clipped by 8 bases and J by 4 bases, with 15 bases between them. DNA of the CDR3: TGCAGCCTATCTCTGGACAGTTACAATGAGCAGTTCTTC. Amino acid sequence: CSLSLDSYNEQFF.

The V and J genes are TRBV5-1 and TRBJ2-7; 8 nucleotides agree with TRBD1. J lost 2 bases, V lost 4 bases, and 8 bases had no gene match. Germline loops: CDR1 SGHRS, CDR2 YFSETQ. CDR3 size: 15 residues. The CDR3: CASSAGDRQTYEQYF. The CDR3 region has the DNA TGCGCCAGCAGCGCCGGGGACAGGCAAACCTACGAGCAGTACTTC.

V and J are TRBV7-9 and TRBJ1-1; no definite D call. Per germline, CDR1 SEHNR and CDR2 FQNEAQ (reference sequence). The germline V and J ends were trimmed by 1 base and 3 bases, with 9 bases remaining between them. The CDR3 extends over 14 amino acids. The CDR3 reads CASSLGGEYTEAFF. The CDR3 nucleotides read TGTGCCAGCAGCTTAGGCGGGGAGTACACTGAAGCTTTCTTT.

This chain connects TRBV5-1 to TRBJ1-4, with D perhaps matching TRBD1 (5 bases). Germline CDR1 SGHRS, CDR2 YFSETQ. The V and J ends lost 4 bases and 2 bases respectively, with 21 bases between them. The CDR3 consists of 18 residues. DNA for the CDR3: TGCGCCAGCAGCCTTAGGGCGGGACTCTCTCGGACTAATGAAAAACTGTTTTTT. It specifies CASSLRAGLSRTNEKLFF.

The gene calls are TRBV2 and TRBJ1-4; possible D gene TRBD1, 6 bases. Trimming removed 2 bases from V and 7 bases from J, with 8 bases in between. The CDR3 is 13 amino acids. From germline, CDR1 is SNHLY and CDR2 FYNNEI. The CDR3 region has the DNA TGTGCCAGCAGTGAAATGACAGGTGAAAAACTGTTTTTT. It translates to CASSEMTGEKLFF.

The gene calls are TRBV25-1 and TRBJ1-1; a possible D gene is TRBD1 (5 bases). The CDR3 has 15 residues. Looked up from germline, CDR1 is MGHDK and CDR2 is SYGVNS. Trimming removed 2 bases from V and 5 bases from J, with 15 bases in between. The CDR3 is CASSEVGLRGTEAFF. CDR3 sequence (DNA): TGTGCCAGCAGTGAAGTTGGGCTTAGGGGAACTGAAGCTTTCTTT. Full variable domain (missing parts from reference TRBV25-1 and TRBJ1-1): EADIYQTPRYLVIGTGKKITLECSQTMGHDKMYWYQQDPGMELHLIHYSYGVNSTEKGDLSSESTVSRIRTEHFPLTLESARPSHTSQYLCASSEVGLRGTEAFFGQGTRLTVV.

The chain has TRBV6-2 or TRBV6-3 and TRBJ1-2; weak D call: TRBD1 (5 bases). Germline CDR1 and CDR2: MNHEY and SVGEGT. The CDR3 loop spans 14 amino acids. V was shortened by 2 bases and J by 3 bases, with 10 bases between the two germline ends. CDR3 protein: CASSYEGAYYGYTF. CDR3 sequence (DNA): TGTGCCAGCAGTTACGAAGGGGCCTACTATGGCTACACCTTC.

This chain connects TRBV4-3 to TRBJ1-2; D might be TRBD1 (6 bases). V was trimmed by 0 bases and J by 4 bases, leaving 15 bases between them. From germline, CDR1 is LGHNA and CDR2 YSLEER. The CDR3 sequence is 16 residues long. CDR3 in amino acids: CASSQDTTGIGYGYTF. DNA for the CDR3: TGCGCCAGCAGCCAAGACACCACAGGGATCGGCTATGGCTACACCTTC.

The genes are TRBV15 and TRBJ1-5; 7 bases are a match to TRBD1. Trimming took 0 bases from V and 6 from J; bases not matched to a gene: 8. Per the germline V gene, CDR1 is LNHNV and CDR2 is YYDKDF (reference sequence). This CDR3 spans 16 amino acids. DNA of the CDR3: TGTGCCACCAGCAGAGATCGAGGAGGGGGCGGTCAGCCCCAGCATTTT. Protein product: CATSRDRGGGGQPQHF.

The chain joins TRBV7-8 to TRBJ2-3, with TRBD2 as a possible D gene (6 bases). Looked up from germline, CDR1 is SGHVS and CDR2 is FQNEAQ. Trimming cost V 2 bases and J 6 bases, with 6 bases left between them. This CDR3 is built from 12 residues. Here the CDR3 reads CASSLLADTQYF. The CDR3 bases are TGTGCCAGCAGCTTACTAGCGGATACGCAGTATTTT.

The chain links TRBV6-5 to TRBJ2-4; 10 nucleotides line up with TRBD1. Germline CDR1 MNHEY, CDR2 SVGAGI. The V and J ends lost 1 base and 10 bases, in that order; junction bases with no gene match: 7. The CDR3 contains 15 residues. In nucleotides, the CDR3 is TGTGCCAGCAGTTACTATCGGGACAGGGGCAAAATTCAGTACTTC. Protein sequence: CASSYYRDRGKIQYF.

In DNA form, the CDR3 reads TGTGCCAGCAGCCTGCGGGGTGCCACCATATATTTT. Amino acid sequence: CASSLRGATIYF. The chain links TRBV7-8 to TRBJ1-3; the D is unclear. Trimming removed 5 bases from V and 9 bases from J, with 11 bases in between. Germline V gene lookup returns CDR1 SGHVS and CDR2 FQNEAQ. The CDR3 spans 12 residues.

V usage is TRBV27 and J usage is TRBJ1-1; the D is unclear. This CDR3 has 14 residues. V gave up 3 bases and J gave up 0 bases, with 8 bases separating them. Germline loops: CDR1 MNHEY, CDR2 SMNVEV (reference sequence). CDR3 nucleotides: TGTGCCAGCAGTTTCCGGGAAATGAACACTGAAGCTTTCTTT. It yields the protein CASSFREMNTEAFF.

The rearrangement joins TRBV24-1 to TRBJ2-1; the match to TRBD1 covers 7 bases. After removal of 9 bases from V and 7 bases from J, the junction contained 11 bases not matched to a gene. The CDR3 runs to 14 residues. Germline loops: CDR1 KGHDR, CDR2 SFDVKD. CDR3 DNA: TGTGCCACCTCGGACGAGACAGGGTGGAATGAGCAGTTCTTC. Residues: CATSDETGWNEQFF.

V usage is TRBV2 and J usage is TRBJ2-1; D not resolved. The CDR3 contains 14 residues. Germline CDR1 reads SNHLY; CDR2 reads FYNNEI. Deletions cut 6 bases from V and 8 bases from J, with 17 bases between. The DNA of the CDR3 is TGTGCCAGCAGGAACAACCGTCGACTCGATGAGCAGTTCTTC. It is translated as CASRNNRRLDEQFF.